These 11 T cell receptor beta chains originate from one sample sequenced in a study of T cell responses to AZD1222 COVID-19 vaccine. Assay used: immunoSEQ multiplex PCR; TCRdb lists only in-frame clones, some missing. The table lists 180,000 or so clones, 80% to 95% of them singletons. The sequenced sample was peripheral blood, obtained 28 days after the second AZD1222 dose. These TCRs come from an adult who received the AZD1222 COVID-19 vaccine.

V and J are TRBV3-1 (or the pseudogene TRBV3-2) and TRBJ1-3; D gene uncertain. V lost 4 bases and J 4 bases, leaving 11 bases between the germline ends. This CDR3 region has 14 residues. Germline V gene data show CDR1 as LGHDT and CDR2 as YNNKEL (reference sequence). The CDR3 coding sequence is TGTGCCAGCAGCCCCAATTCCGGGGGAAACACCATATATTTT. Translating it yields CASSPNSGGNTIYF.

CDR3 residues: CASSQDSHNEQFF. For the CDR3, the DNA is TGTGCCAGCAGCCAAGATAGCCACAATGAGCAGTTCTTC. This chain joins TRBV4-2 and TRBJ2-1; D unclear. V was cut by 0 bases and J by 5 bases, with 5 bases left in between. Germline assignment: CDR1 LGHNA and CDR2 YNFKEQ. The CDR3 loop spans 13 amino acids.

This rearrangement joins TRBV6-1 to TRBJ1-3, with D possibly TRBD1 on 5 matching bases. CDR3 length: 15 amino acids. V shed 0 bases and J shed 0 bases, with 6 bases lying between them. The germline CDR1 and CDR2 sequences are MNHNS and SASEGT. The CDR3 DNA reads TGTGCCAGCAGTGAAGCTGGGGCCTCTGGAAACACCATATATTTT. Translating it yields CASSEAGASGNTIYF.

V gene TRBV5-1 combines with J gene TRBJ1-1, with D unclear. V lost 2 bases to trimming and J lost 7 bases, with 12 bases between them. Germline loops: CDR1 SGHRS, CDR2 YFSETQ. This CDR3 has 13 amino acids. The chain's CDR3 is CASSFLMGGEAFF. Here the CDR3 DNA reads TGCGCCAGCAGCTTCCTGATGGGAGGTGAAGCTTTCTTT.

The chain couples TRBV9 to TRBJ1-1; unclear D gene. The CDR3 spans 13 residues. V shed 0 bases and J shed 4 bases, with 7 bases lying between them. CDR1 SGDLS and CDR2 YYNGEE come from the germline V gene. The chain's CDR3 is CASSVGSGTEAFF. The DNA for the CDR3 is TGTGCCAGCAGCGTAGGGTCGGGCACTGAAGCTTTCTTT.

The chain employs TRBV29-1 and TRBJ1-1; 9 positions agree with TRBD1. The CDR3 consists of 10 residues. Per germline, CDR1 SQVTM and CDR2 ANQGSEA. The J segment lost 11 bases and the V segment lost 6 bases, leaving 4 bases of the junction unmatched. CDR3: CSVGQGSAFF. CDR3 DNA: TGCAGCGTGGGACAGGGAAGTGCTTTCTTT.

The V call is TRBV18, the J call TRBJ1-1; TRBD1 matches at 7 bases. Unmatched junction bases numbered 7, after V lost 3 bases and J lost 3 bases. CDR3 size: 15 residues. The V gene's germline CDR1 is KGHSH and CDR2 LQKENI. The DNA for the CDR3 is TGTGCCAGCTCACCCATACAGGGGTGGGACACTGAAGCTTTCTTT. Its translation is CASSPIQGWDTEAFF. The variable domain in full, completed from reference TRBV18 and TRBJ1-1, reads NAGVMQNPRHLVRRRGQEARLRCSPMKGHSHVYWYRQLPEEGLKFMVYLQKENIIDESGMPKERFSAEFPKEGPSILRIQQVVRGDSAAYFCASSPIQGWDTEAFFGQGTRLTVV.

The CDR3 spells CASSTGTGGPGNTIYF. CDR3 coding DNA: TGTGCCAGCAGCACCGGGACAGGGGGTCCGGGAAACACCATATATTTT. The chain joins TRBV3-1 (or the pseudogene TRBV3-2) to TRBJ1-3, with 11 bases matching TRBD1. Unmatched junction bases numbered 7, after V lost 5 bases and J lost 4 bases. The CDR3 consists of 16 residues. CDR1 and CDR2 (germline): LGHDT, YNNKEL (reference sequence).

The V call is TRBV30, the J call TRBJ1-6; 9 bases map to TRBD1. CDR3 length: 13 amino acids. V dropped 7 bases and J dropped 8; count of bases not matched to a gene: 6. Germline V gene sequence: CDR1 GTSNPN, CDR2 SVGIG (reference sequence). The CDR3 loop reads CASNGQGYSPLHF. The CDR3 DNA reads TGTGCCTCTAACGGACAGGGGTATTCACCCCTCCACTTT.

The chain joins TRBV7-2 to TRBJ1-2; D unclear. This CDR3 has 14 amino acids. Germline assignment: CDR1 SGHTA and CDR2 FQGNSA. The V end was cut by 5 bases, the J end by 7 bases, with 17 bases between. The CDR3 spells CASSLETTGPGYTF. DNA of the CDR3: TGTGCCAGCAGCCTAGAGACAACTGGGCCTGGCTACACCTTC.

The J gene is TRBJ1-4, the V gene TRBV9; unclear D gene. Trimming left V 4 bases short and J 0 bases short, with 10 bases between. CDR1 and CDR2 (germline): SGDLS, YYNGEE. The CDR3 has 15 amino acids. CDR3 in DNA: TGTGCCAGCAGCCCCGACACCTCAACTAATGAAAAACTGTTTTTT. The encoded protein is CASSPDTSTNEKLFF.